This TCR beta chain emerged from a study of radiation and T cells in renal cell carcinoma. General observations from the study: Baseline intratumoral clonotype presence is unknown without pretreatment biopsies. In blood, top tumor clones expanded by 2 weeks, shrinking by 4.

Worth noting for this clone: The antigen is not known.

Profiling relied on immunoSEQ multiplex PCR, and the TCRdb table lists in-frame clones only, not all of them. Of some 110,000 clones listed, around 80% are singletons. The time point: baseline pretreatment blood. The treatment: 15 Gy SBRT to primary tumor, nephrectomy 4 weeks later. The patient's renal cell carcinoma had clear cell pathology. This sequence originates from a woman in her sixties with renal cell carcinoma. Sequenced material: blood, taken from a patient whose treatment included radiotherapy and nephrectomy.

The CDR3 here is CASSPSGRTDYNEQFF. DNA of the CDR3: TGTGCCAGCTCACCCTCCGGGAGGACGGACTACAATGAGCAGTTCTTC. This chain joins TRBV18 and TRBJ2-1; TRBD2 aligns across 7 bases. The CDR3 has 16 amino acids. Per the germline V gene, CDR1 is KGHSH and CDR2 is LQKENI. Germline trimming cut 3 bases from V and 3 bases from J; bases unmatched to any gene: 8.